Listed below are T cell receptor beta chains from one sample, sequenced in a study of cytomegalovirus exposure and HLA in healthy donors. The table came from immunoSEQ multiplex PCR; TCRdb's copy has only in-frame clones and leaves some out. The table has 120,000 to 150,000 clones, over 75% seen once. Sequenced material: PBMCs. The receptors here all came from a man aged 30 to 39 in good health and CMV-seropositive. Each CDR3 is given with its conserved first and last residue. Each record gives: CDR3 protein, CDR3 DNA, J gene, V gene, D gene, clone size. The D gene is left open where the match is weak. Expanded clones are given a class, and other clones once, few, many or no size at all.

CDR3: CASSLAPSGTGGTKYNEQFF
DNA: TGTGCCAGCAGCTTAGCTCCCTCCGGGACAGGGGGTACTAAGTACAATGAGCAGTTCTTC
J: TRBJ2-1
V: TRBV7-6
D: TRBD1
size: once

CDR3: CASSQETGNIQYF
DNA: TGCGCCAGCAGCCAAGAAACAGGAAACATTCAGTACTTC
J: TRBJ2-4
V: TRBV4-3
D: NA
size: NA

CDR3: CASRTRLAGFYEQYF
DNA: TGTGCCAGCAGGACCCGATTAGCGGGATTTTACGAGCAGTACTTC
J: TRBJ2-7
V: TRBV2
D: TRBD2
size: NA

CDR3: CATSNSYDRGGTQYF
DNA: TGTGCCACCAGCAACTCGTATGACAGGGGGGGTACGCAGTATTTT
J: TRBJ2-3
V: TRBV15
D: TRBD1
size: NA

CDR3: CASSLSREGGYTF
DNA: TGTGCCAGCAGTTTGAGCAGGGAAGGTGGCTACACCTTC
J: TRBJ1-2
V: TRBV28
D: NA
size: NA

CDR3: CATSRGTGRVLKGQPQHF
DNA: TGTGCCACCAGCAGAGGGACAGGGCGGGTCCTAAAGGGTCAGCCCCAGCATTTT
J: TRBJ1-5
V: TRBV15
D: TRBD1
size: NA

CDR3: CASSLRLFTYEQYF
DNA: TGTGCCAGCAGTTTGCGTTTATTTACCTACGAGCAGTACTTC
J: TRBJ2-7
V: TRBV28
D: NA
size: NA

CDR3: CASSQDLPGGLGTGELFF
DNA: TGTGCCAGCAGCCAAGATCTTCCGGGGGGGCTGGGCACCGGGGAGCTGTTTTTT
J: TRBJ2-2
V: TRBV4-2
D: TRBD2
size: NA

CDR3: CASLLSPGQYGYTF
DNA: TGTGCCAGCCTACTATCACCGGGACAGTATGGCTACACCTTC
J: TRBJ1-2
V: TRBV28
D: TRBD1
size: NA

CDR3: CASSFRGGHDEQYF
DNA: TGTGCCAGCAGCTTTAGGGGGGGTCACGACGAGCAGTACTTC
J: TRBJ2-7
V: TRBV5-4
D: NA
size: NA

CDR3: CASGNVNSGEKLFF
DNA: TGTGCTAGTGGTAATGTGAATTCGGGGGAAAAACTGTTTTTT
J: TRBJ1-4
V: TRBV12-5
D: NA
size: NA